This T cell receptor beta chain was sequenced in a study of Graves' ophthalmopathy and Graves' hyperthyroidism. Study background: Stable hyperthyroid donors showed no ophthalmopathy during 18 months follow-up.

Orbital computed tomography, thyroid ultrasound, TRAb, serum thyroxine and clinical symptoms formed the basis of diagnosis. This clonotype was counted a single time. Its target is unknown. Study-level findings and limits: Among thyroid clonotypes expanded above 0.001 frequency, most also appeared in blood. The model forecast ophthalmopathy progression, reaching roughly 71% sensitivity and 72.22% specificity.

Transcripts of RNA were the source for amplifying TCR beta CDR3 regions. Investigators did first-round RT-PCR with HTBI primers, then second-round multiplex PCR. Each CDR3 protein is one row after TCRdb ran MiXCR on the multiplex PCR reads. Of some 1.1 million distinct CDR3 sequences in the sample, 36% were seen once. The CDR3 is 16 residues long. Germline loops: CDR1 MDHEN, CDR2 SYDVKM. The ends lost 5 bases at V and 4 bases at J; junction bases unmatched: 10. The rearrangement links TRBV28 to TRBJ1-5, with 8 bases matching TRBD1. Sequences were obtained from peripheral blood or thyroid tissue (not recorded which). This TCR derives from an adult man with Graves' hyperthyroidism. CDR3 protein: CASSRYPGQVNQPQHF. CDR3 nucleotides: TGTGCCAGCAGTCGATATCCGGGACAGGTGAATCAGCCCCAGCATTTT.